This TCR beta chain stems from a study of shared clonotypes between healthy human individuals. Study at large: The plates for each donor numbered three CD4 naive, three CD4 memory, two CD8 naive and one CD8 memory.

Positively selected for CCR7, the CD45RO-negative cells used as naive CD8 cells excluded terminally differentiated effector memory CD45RA+ cells. Worth noting for this clone: Its specificity is not known.

Losses at the gene ends were 7 bases for V and 5 bases for J; bases not matched to a gene: 4. In germline, CDR1 is LGHNT, CDR2 FRNRAP. The CDR3 has 12 amino acids. Some clones are missing from TCRdb's copy, which holds only in-frame ones; the method was immunoSEQ multiplex PCR. The sample contains 630,000 or so clones, roughly 98% of which appear only once. Findings of the study overall: A few donors showed sharing of about 5.5% of naive CD4 clonotypes. Generation of non-shared clonotypes was less probable than generation of clonotypes shared by all four donors.

Sequenced: naive CD8+ T cells sorted from blood. This clonotype originated in a man aged 25 to 40 in good health. The chain has TRBV12-5 and TRBJ1-1, with 7 nucleotides matching TRBD1. CDR3 protein: CASAPGGTEAFF. The DNA for the CDR3 is TGTGCTAGTGCCCCAGGGGGGACTGAAGCTTTCTTT.